This T cell receptor beta chain was recorded in a study of blood T cells in healthy people across ages. Then a second PCR, running roughly 7 to 11 cycles, was carried out with a sample-barcoded 5' primer and a J-beta primer mix. Each CDR3 protein is one row after TCRdb ran MiXCR on the 5' RACE reads. The sample has 1,100,000 or so distinct CDR3 sequences; 40% to 55% are singletons. Trimming pared 0 bases from V and 3 bases from J, leaving 8 bases between. Germline CDR1 MNHEY, CDR2 SMNVEV (reference sequence). The CDR3 length is 14 residues. A word on this clonotype: The antigen is unknown.

Broader study findings: Naive T cell percentage strongly correlated with TCR beta diversity.

V and J are TRBV27 and TRBJ1-2; tentatively, D is TRBD1 (6 bases). The sample was blood. This sequence was found in a woman in her fifties or sixties in good health. CDR3 coding DNA: TGTGCCAGCAGTTTATCCGGGACACACTATGGCTACACCTTC. This encodes CASSLSGTHYGYTF.